These 18 T cell receptor beta chains originate from one sample sequenced in a study of blood T cells in healthy people across ages. It was with a sample-barcoded 5' primer and a J-beta primer mix that a second PCR of roughly 7 to 12 cycles was run. TCRdb processed the 5' RACE reads anew with MiXCR; each CDR3 protein has one entry. The sample has 1.5 million to 1.9 million distinct CDR3 sequences; roughly 43% are singletons. Material for sequencing was blood. All receptors derive from a young woman in good health.

The chain recombines TRBV4-3 with TRBJ1-4, with D possibly being TRBD1 (5 bases). This CDR3 comprises 17 residues. V was pared by 4 bases and J by 3 bases, with 18 bases between. Germline V CDR1 and CDR2: LGHNA, YSLEER. CDR3 amino acids: CASSPRGAAGANEKLFF. The DNA for the CDR3 is TGCGCCAGCAGCCCCCGTGGGGCCGCGGGAGCTAATGAAAAACTGTTTTTT.

This chain joins TRBV28 and TRBJ1-2; TRBD1 might be the D (5 bases). This CDR3 is built from 13 residues. With 8 bases removed from V and 5 bases from J, the gap between germline ends came to 15 bases. Per the germline V gene, CDR1 is MDHEN and CDR2 is SYDVKM. CDR3 in amino acids: CASGWAGQYGYTF. In DNA, the CDR3 is TGTGCCAGCGGCTGGGCAGGGCAGTATGGCTACACCTTC.

The rearrangement joins TRBV30 to TRBJ1-2, with D possibly TRBD1 on 6 matching bases. Germline CDR1 GTSNPN, CDR2 SVGIG (reference sequence). CDR3 length: 13 residues. Trimming pared 5 bases from V and 1 base from J, leaving 11 bases between. The CDR3 protein is CAWVDSFNYGYTF. The CDR3, as DNA: TGTGCCTGGGTGGACAGTTTTAACTATGGCTACACCTTC.

The DNA for the CDR3 is TGTGCCAGCAGTCCCTTTGGACTTTATAATGAGCAGTACTTC. Its translation: CASSPFGLYNEQYF. This rearrangement joins TRBV27 to TRBJ2-5; D may be TRBD2 (5 bases). CDR1 MNHEY and CDR2 SMNVEV come from the germline V gene (reference sequence). The V end was cut by 5 bases, the J end by 11 bases, with 21 bases between. The CDR3 contains 14 residues.

The genes are TRBV20-1 and TRBJ2-2, with 8 positions matching TRBD1. Per the germline V gene, CDR1 is DFQATT and CDR2 is SNEGSKA (reference sequence). The CDR3 length is 16 residues. The V gene end was trimmed by 0 bases and the J gene end by 7 bases; junction bases not matched to a gene: 10. Here the CDR3 DNA reads TGCAGTGCTAGAGATTTCGGACAGGGTTCCGACGGGGAGCTGTTTTTT. It translates to CSARDFGQGSDGELFF.

In this sample, this clonotype turned up a few times. The chain uses TRBV28 and TRBJ1-2; no clear D. In germline, CDR1 is MDHEN, CDR2 SYDVKM. The CDR3 contains 14 residues. Trimming left V 6 bases short and J 3 bases short, with 14 bases between. The CDR3: CASSLINTHYGYTF. CDR3 in DNA: TGTGCCAGCAGCCTCATTAACACCCACTATGGCTACACCTTC.

This clonotype appeared a few times. CDR3 sequence reads: CSATLRREGWDEQFF. The CDR3 coding sequence is TGCAGTGCTACCTTAAGGCGGGAGGGCTGGGATGAGCAGTTCTTC. This chain links TRBV20-1 with TRBJ2-1; the match to TRBD2 covers 9 bases. CDR3 size: 15 residues. Germline CDR1 reads DFQATT; CDR2 reads SNEGSKA (reference sequence). Trimming cost V 4 bases and J 8 bases; bases outside gene matches: 12.

This clonotype was picked up a small number of times. The chain joins TRBV9 to TRBJ2-3; 7 nucleotides match TRBD2. This CDR3 is built from 14 residues. The germline V gene has CDR1 SGDLS and CDR2 YYNGEE. V was clipped by 2 bases and J by 1 base; unmatched bases: 1. The CDR3 here is CASSVRGGTDTQYF. As DNA, the CDR3 is TGTGCCAGCAGCGTTCGGGGGGGCACAGATACGCAGTATTTT.

This clonotype was found a few times. The V gene is TRBV20-1, the J gene TRBJ2-1; a possible D gene is TRBD2 (5 bases). Trimming cost V 0 bases and J 5 bases, with 17 bases left between them. The CDR3 spans 16 residues. The germline CDR1 and CDR2 sequences are DFQATT and SNEGSKA (reference sequence). The CDR3 is CSARDVSRVGNNEQFF. The CDR3 nucleotides read TGCAGTGCTAGAGATGTTTCGCGGGTGGGCAACAATGAGCAGTTCTTC.

This chain links TRBV12-3 or TRBV12-4 with TRBJ2-1; weak D call: TRBD1 (5 bases). The length of the CDR3 is 13 residues. V was clipped by 5 bases and J by 10 bases, with 15 bases between them. The CDR3 DNA reads as TGTGCCAGCAGTGCATTTGGGGCTGCCGAGCAGTTCTTC. As protein: CASSAFGAAEQFF.

The rearrangement joins TRBV9 to TRBJ2-5; weak D call: TRBD1 (6 bases). Germline V gene data show CDR1 as SGDLS and CDR2 as YYNGEE. The V end lost 4 bases, the J end lost 11 bases, and 27 bases lay between the germline ends. The CDR3 spans 16 residues. As DNA, the CDR3 is TGTGCCAGCAGCCCTGGGGCAGGGGCTTTTTCCAATGAGCAGTACTTC. It translates to CASSPGAGAFSNEQYF.

Many counts were recorded for this clonotype. The chain uses TRBV6-6 and TRBJ2-7; D tentatively fits TRBD1 or TRBD2 (5 bases each). The CDR3 sequence is 11 residues long. Germline V gene data show CDR1 as MNHNY and CDR2 as SVGAGI (reference sequence). Trimming cost V 8 bases and J 4 bases, with 9 bases left between them. The CDR3 sequence: CASAGGYEQYF. DNA for the CDR3: TGTGCCAGCGCTGGGGGATACGAGCAGTACTTC.

This clonotype was seen a few times. The chain recombines TRBV7-2 with TRBJ2-3; TRBD2 matches at 10 bases. Germline V gene sequence: CDR1 SGHTA, CDR2 FQGNSA. V was clipped by 5 bases and J by 2 bases; unmatched bases: 7. The CDR3 sequence is 16 residues long. In DNA form, the CDR3 reads TGTGCCAGCAGCCTTACTCTAGCGGGGGTCACAGATACGCAGTATTTT. Amino acids: CASSLTLAGVTDTQYF. Supplemented by reference TRBV7-2 and TRBJ2-3, the full variable domain reads GAGVSQSPSNKVTEKGKDVELRCDPISGHTALYWYRQSLGQGLEFLIYFQGNSAPDKSGLPSDRFSAERTGGSVSTLTIQRTQQEDSAVYLCASSLTLAGVTDTQYFGPGTRLTVL.

The chain recombines TRBV12-5 with TRBJ1-5; possible D gene TRBD1, 5 bases. Germline CDR1 LGHNT, CDR2 FRNRAP. Trimming shortened V by 6 bases and J by 3 bases, and 12 bases separated the two germline ends. The CDR3 length is 14 residues. The CDR3 DNA reads TGTGCTAGTGGCCCGGAGGGGACCAATCAGCCCCAGCATTTT. This sequence encodes CASGPEGTNQPQHF.

V is TRBV6-2 or TRBV6-3 and J is TRBJ2-1; 8 bases are a match to TRBD2. Per germline, CDR1 MNHEY and CDR2 SVGEGT. The CDR3 is 14 residues long. Losses at the gene ends were 7 bases for V and 4 bases for J; bases not matched to a gene: 6. CDR3 sequence reads: CASKAAGVYNEQFF. CDR3 DNA sequence: TGTGCCAGCAAGGCAGCGGGAGTTTACAATGAGCAGTTCTTC.

This chain joins TRBV13 and TRBJ1-1; 12 nucleotides agree with TRBD1. The V gene end was trimmed by 5 bases and the J gene end by 6 bases; junction bases not matched to a gene: 7. This CDR3 contains 15 residues. CDR1 and CDR2 (germline): PRHDT, FYEKMQ (reference sequence). The CDR3 DNA reads TGTGCCAGCAGCCAAGAGGGACAGGGGGCGCCTGAAGCTTTCTTT. Translating gives CASSQEGQGAPEAFF.

The DNA for the CDR3 is TGCGCCAGCAGCCAAGACGGGAGTGACACCGGGGAGCTGTTTTTT. Protein: CASSQDGSDTGELFF. The V call is TRBV4-3, the J call TRBJ2-2, with D possibly matching TRBD2 (6 bases). The CDR3 runs 15 residues. Trimming stripped 0 bases from V and 3 bases from J, with 8 bases between. CDR1 is LGHNA, CDR2 YSLEER, per germline.

This clonotype was detected ten times or more. Relative to the germline gene, one junction end is altered; a read error may explain this. This CDR3 reads CASSLAGLSYEQYF. The CDR3 bases are TGTGCCAGCAGTTTAGCGGGACTCTCCTACGAGCAGTACTTC. This chain links TRBV7-9 with TRBJ2-7, with 8 bases lining up with TRBD2. This CDR3 has 14 amino acids. Germline loops: CDR1 SEHNR, CDR2 FQNEAQ (reference sequence).